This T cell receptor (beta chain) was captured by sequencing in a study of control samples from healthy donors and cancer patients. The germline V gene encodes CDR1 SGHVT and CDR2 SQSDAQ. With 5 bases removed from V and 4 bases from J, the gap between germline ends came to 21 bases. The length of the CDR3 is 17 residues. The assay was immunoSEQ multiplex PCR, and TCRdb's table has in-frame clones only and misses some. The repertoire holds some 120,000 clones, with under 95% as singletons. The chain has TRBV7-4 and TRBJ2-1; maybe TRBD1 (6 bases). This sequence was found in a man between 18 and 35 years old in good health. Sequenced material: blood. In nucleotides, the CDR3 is TGTGCCAGCAGCCTAATAAGGGGACAAGAGTCTTACAATGAGCAGTTCTTC. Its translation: CASSLIRGQESYNEQFF.